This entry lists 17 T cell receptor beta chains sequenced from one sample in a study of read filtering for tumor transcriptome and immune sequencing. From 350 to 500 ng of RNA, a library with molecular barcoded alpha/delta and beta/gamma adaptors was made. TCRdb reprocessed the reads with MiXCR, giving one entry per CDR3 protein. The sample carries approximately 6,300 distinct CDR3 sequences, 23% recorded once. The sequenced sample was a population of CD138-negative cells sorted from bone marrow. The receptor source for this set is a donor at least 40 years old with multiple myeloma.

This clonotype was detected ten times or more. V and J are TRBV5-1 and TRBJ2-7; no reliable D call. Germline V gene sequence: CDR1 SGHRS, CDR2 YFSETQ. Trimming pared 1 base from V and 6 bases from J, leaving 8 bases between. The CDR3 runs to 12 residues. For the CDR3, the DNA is TGCGCCAGCAGCTTGAACTGGGCCGAGCAGTACTTC. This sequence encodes CASSLNWAEQYF.

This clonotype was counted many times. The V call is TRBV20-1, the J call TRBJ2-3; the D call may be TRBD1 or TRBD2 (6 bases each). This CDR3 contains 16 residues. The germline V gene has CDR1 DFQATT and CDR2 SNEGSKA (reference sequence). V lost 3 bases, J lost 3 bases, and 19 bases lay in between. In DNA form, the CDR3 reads TGCAGTGCTAGGCGGTCGGGGGCTACCAGGACAGATACGCAGTATTTT. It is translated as CSARRSGATRTDTQYF.

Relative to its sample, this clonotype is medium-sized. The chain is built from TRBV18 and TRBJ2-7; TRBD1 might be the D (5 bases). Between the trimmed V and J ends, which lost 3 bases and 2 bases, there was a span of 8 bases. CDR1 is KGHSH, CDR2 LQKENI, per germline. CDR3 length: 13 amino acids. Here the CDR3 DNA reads TGTGCCAGCTCACCCGACAGTACCTACGAGCAGTACTTC. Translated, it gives CASSPDSTYEQYF.

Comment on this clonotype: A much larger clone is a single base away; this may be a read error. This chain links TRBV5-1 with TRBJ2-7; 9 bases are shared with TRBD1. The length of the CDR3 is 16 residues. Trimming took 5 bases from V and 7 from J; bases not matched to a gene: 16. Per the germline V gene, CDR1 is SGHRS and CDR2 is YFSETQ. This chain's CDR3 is CASRRSPGQGHWEQYF. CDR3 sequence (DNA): TGCGCCAGCAGGCGAAGTCCGGGACAGGGCCACTGGGAGCAGTACTTC.

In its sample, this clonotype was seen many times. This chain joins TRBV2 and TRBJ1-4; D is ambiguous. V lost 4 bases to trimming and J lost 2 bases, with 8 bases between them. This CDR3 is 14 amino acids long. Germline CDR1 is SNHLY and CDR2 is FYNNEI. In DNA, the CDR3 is TGTGCCAGCAGTGTCGGGGAGACTAATGAAAAACTGTTTTTT. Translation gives CASSVGETNEKLFF. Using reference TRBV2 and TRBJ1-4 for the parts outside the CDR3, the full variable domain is EPEVTQTPSHQVTQMGQEVILRCVPISNHLYFYWYRQILGQKVEFLVSFYNNEISEKSEIFDDQFSVERPDGSNFTLKIRSTKLEDSAMYFCASSVGETNEKLFFGSGTQLSVL.

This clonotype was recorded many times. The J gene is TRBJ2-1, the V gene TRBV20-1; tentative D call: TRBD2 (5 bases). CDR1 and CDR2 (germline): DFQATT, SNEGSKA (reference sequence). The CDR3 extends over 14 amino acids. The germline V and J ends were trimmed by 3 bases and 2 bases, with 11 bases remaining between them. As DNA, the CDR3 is TGCAGTGCTAGTAGCGCCTATACCTACAATGAGCAGTTCTTC. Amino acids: CSASSAYTYNEQFF.

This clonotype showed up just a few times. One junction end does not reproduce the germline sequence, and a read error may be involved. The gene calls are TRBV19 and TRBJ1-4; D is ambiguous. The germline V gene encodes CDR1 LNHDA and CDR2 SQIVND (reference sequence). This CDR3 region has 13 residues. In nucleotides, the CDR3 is TGTGCCTGTAGTATAAGGTCCTCTGAAAAACTGTTTTTT. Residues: CACSIRSSEKLFF.

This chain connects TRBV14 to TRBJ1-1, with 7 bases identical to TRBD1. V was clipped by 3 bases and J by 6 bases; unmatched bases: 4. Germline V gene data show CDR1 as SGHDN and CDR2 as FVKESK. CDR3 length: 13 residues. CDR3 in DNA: TGTGCCAGCAGCCATGGTACAGGGGCTGAAGCTTTCTTT. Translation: CASSHGTGAEAFF.

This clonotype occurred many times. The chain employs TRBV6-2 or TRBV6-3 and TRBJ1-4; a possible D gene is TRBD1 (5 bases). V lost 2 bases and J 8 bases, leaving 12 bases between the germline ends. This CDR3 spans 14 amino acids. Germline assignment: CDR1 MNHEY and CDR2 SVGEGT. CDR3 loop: CASSYRDGLEKLFF. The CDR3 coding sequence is TGTGCCAGCAGTTACCGGGACGGACTAGAAAAACTGTTTTTT.

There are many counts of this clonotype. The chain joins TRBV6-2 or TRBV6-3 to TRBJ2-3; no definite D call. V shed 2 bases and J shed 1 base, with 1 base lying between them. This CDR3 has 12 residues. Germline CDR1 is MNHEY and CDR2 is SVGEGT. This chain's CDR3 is CASSYGTDTQYF. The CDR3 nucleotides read TGTGCCAGCAGTTACGGCACAGATACGCAGTATTTT.

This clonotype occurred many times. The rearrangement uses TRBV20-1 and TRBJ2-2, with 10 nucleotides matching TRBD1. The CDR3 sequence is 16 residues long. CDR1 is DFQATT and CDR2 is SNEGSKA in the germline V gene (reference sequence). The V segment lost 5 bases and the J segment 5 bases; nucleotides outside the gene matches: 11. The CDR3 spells CSALTATGGGTGELFF. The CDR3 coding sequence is TGCAGTGCTCTTACGGCGACAGGGGGCGGAACCGGGGAGCTGTTTTTT.

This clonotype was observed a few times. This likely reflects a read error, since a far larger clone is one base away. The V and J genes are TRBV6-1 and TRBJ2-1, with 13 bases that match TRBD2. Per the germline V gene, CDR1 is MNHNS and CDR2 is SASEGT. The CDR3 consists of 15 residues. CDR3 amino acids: CASSVPGLAGMEQSF. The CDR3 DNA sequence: TGTGCCAGCAGTGTACCGGGACTAGCGGGAATGGAGCAGTCCTTC.

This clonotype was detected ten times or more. The CDR3 spells CASSQGTGSDEQYF. The DNA of the CDR3 is TGCGCCAGCAGCCAAGGGACAGGGAGTGACGAGCAGTACTTC. The J gene is TRBJ2-7, the V gene TRBV4-1; 8 nucleotides agree with TRBD1. V was pared by 1 base and J by 5 bases, with 4 bases of the junction left unmatched. CDR1 and CDR2 (germline): MGHRA, YSYEKL. This CDR3 comprises 14 residues.

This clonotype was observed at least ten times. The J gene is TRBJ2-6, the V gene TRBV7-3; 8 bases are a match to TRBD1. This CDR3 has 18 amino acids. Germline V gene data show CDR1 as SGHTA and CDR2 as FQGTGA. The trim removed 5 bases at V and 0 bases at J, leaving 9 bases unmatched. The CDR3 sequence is CASSHPGGEDSGANVLTF. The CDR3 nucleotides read TGTGCCAGCAGCCACCCAGGGGGCGAAGACTCTGGGGCCAACGTCCTGACTTTC.

The CDR3 DNA reads as TGTGCCAGTAGCCCCGGGCTTTACTACGAGCAGTACTTC. It translates to CASSPGLYYEQYF. The chain couples TRBV19 to TRBJ2-7, with no clear D. V gave up 6 bases and J gave up 3 bases, with 12 bases separating them. The germline V gene encodes CDR1 LNHDA and CDR2 SQIVND (reference sequence). The CDR3 covers 13 residues.

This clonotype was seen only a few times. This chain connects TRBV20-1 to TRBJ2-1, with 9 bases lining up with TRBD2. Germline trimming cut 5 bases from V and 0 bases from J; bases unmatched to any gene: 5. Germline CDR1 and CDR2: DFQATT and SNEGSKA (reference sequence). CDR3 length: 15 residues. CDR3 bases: TGCAGTGCTGTCCATAGCGGGAGCTCCTACAATGAGCAGTTCTTC. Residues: CSAVHSGSSYNEQFF.

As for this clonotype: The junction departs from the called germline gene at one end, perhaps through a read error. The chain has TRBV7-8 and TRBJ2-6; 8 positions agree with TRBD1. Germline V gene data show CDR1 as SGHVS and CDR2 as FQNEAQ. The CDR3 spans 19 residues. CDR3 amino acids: CASSLAPETGVSGANVPTF. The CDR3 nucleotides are TGTGCCAGCAGCTTAGCGCCTGAGACAGGGGTGTCTGGGGCCAACGTCCCGACTTTC.